This TCR beta chain was found in a study of blood T cell repertoires in COVID-19 (TCRdb year 2020). Concerning the study at large: The collaborator samples originated in the United States, Italy and Spain and spanned the acute and convalescent phases of COVID-19. The prospective study material was composed of cDNA or gDNA derived from T cells, B-cell-depleted T cells, or PBMCs. Deeply sampled blood TCRbeta repertoires from subjects exposed to, actively infected with, or recovered from COVID-19 were included in the dataset. A freely available public database, intended as a resource for researchers studying the immune response to SARS-CoV-2, is where the repertoires were released. The samples were drawn from two sources: the first 160 participants of the ongoing ImmuneRACE study, and 1,200 or so subjects contributed by 6 global collaborators. Sample metadata almost always included a de-identified subject ID, COVID-19 status, age in years and sex. Where available, HLA class I and class II types were taken from metadata supplied by the sample provider and were not determined by assay-based typing.

To note about this clone: Its binding antigen is unknown. No clone much larger than this one lies a single base away; base qualities are absent.

In Seattle, one collaborating source enrolled patients while the infection was active and tracked those patients longitudinally over the course of disease. The collaborating institutions used their own protocols to collect whole blood in K2EDTA tubes. For TCRbeta analysis, collaborators shipped samples as frozen whole blood, isolated PBMCs, or DNA extracted from either of those sample types. Overall results and qualifications from the work: The amount of clinical and demographic metadata varied by source and participant and was provided uncurated.

TCRbeta CDR3 regions were amplified from genomic DNA using the immunoSEQ Assay, a bias-controlled multiplex PCR. From the authors' description of their analysis: Within the assay, amplification of reference gene primers was used to estimate how many nucleated cells each sample contained. Sequence reads were collapsed and filtered to measure the absolute abundance of every unique TCRbeta CDR3 rearrangement. For each sample, productive Simpson clonality was calculated as the square root of Simpson's diversity index across productive rearrangements. In TCRdb, the immuneACCESS table is reduced to in-frame sequences with V and J assigned. These tables do not hold every clone; where another copy was compared, an unresolved V gene accounts for under half, and the others remain unexplained. The DNA gave D and trimming, while V, J and clone size come from that table. In all, the sample holds some 70,000 clones, and approximately 88% of those were seen once. The ten largest clones capture roughly 43% of the sample.

The CDR3, from cysteine to phenylalanine, totals 15 residues. Only CDR3 DNA remains: 45 bases, in frame from the first base. V lost 3 bases and J lost 5 bases; the stretch between them is 14 bases long. Reading the germline V gene (reference sequence) gives CDR1 LNHDA and CDR2 SQIVND. In this chain, TRBV19 is recombined with TRBJ2-1; 5 matching bases give a weak D call of TRBD1. The sequencing input was peripheral blood. The clonotype originates from a woman aged 55-70 years with COVID-19, enrolled during active disease. The CDR3 sequence is CASSIVRGMDNEQFF. The DNA is TGTGCCAGTAGTATCGTAAGGGGAATGGACAATGAGCAGTTCTTC.